A selection of T cell receptor beta chains follows, all from one sample in a study of T cell responses to AZD1222 COVID-19 vaccine. Here immunoSEQ multiplex PCR was the method, and the copy in TCRdb shows in-frame clones only, minus some. The table records tens of thousands of clones, 80% of them present only once. This sample comprised peripheral blood, obtained on day 0 of AZD1222 vaccination. The receptors here all came from an adult in good health. The CDR3 runs from the conserved cysteine through the conserved F or W. Expanded clones get a size class; other rows say once, few or many, or leave the size out.

j_call: TRBJ2-2; clone_size: NA; v_call: TRBV15; cdr3_aa: CATFQISGADTGELFF
j_call: TRBJ1-3; clone_size: NA; v_call: TRBV5-1; cdr3_aa: CASSRSGDRGRGNTIYF
j_call: TRBJ2-7; clone_size: NA; v_call: TRBV11-2; cdr3_aa: CASKEAAGYEQYF
j_call: TRBJ2-5; clone_size: NA; v_call: TRBV19; cdr3_aa: CASSIRQGVPQYF
j_call: TRBJ1-4; clone_size: few; v_call: TRBV5-6; cdr3_aa: CASSIHGPILSEKLFF
j_call: TRBJ2-3; clone_size: NA; v_call: TRBV14; cdr3_aa: CASSQAGTMKLGTQYF
j_call: TRBJ2-1; clone_size: once; v_call: TRBV6-5; cdr3_aa: CASSYSSWGAGFEQFF
j_call: TRBJ2-1; clone_size: NA; v_call: TRBV18; cdr3_aa: CASSLYGLAGGPNEQFF
j_call: TRBJ2-7; clone_size: NA; v_call: TRBV2; cdr3_aa: CAGRLAGNNYEQYF
j_call: TRBJ1-1; clone_size: NA; v_call: TRBV6-5; cdr3_aa: CASSYSLNTEAFF
j_call: TRBJ2-2; clone_size: few; v_call: TRBV4-1; cdr3_aa: CASSLGTGGKTGELFF
j_call: TRBJ2-7; clone_size: NA; v_call: TRBV7-9; cdr3_aa: CASSLGGDGTYEQYF
j_call: TRBJ2-7; clone_size: NA; v_call: TRBV6-1; cdr3_aa: CASSETGGKYEQYF
j_call: TRBJ2-1; clone_size: once; v_call: TRBV3-1/TRBV3-2; cdr3_aa: CASSQAGLAGAHYNEQFF
j_call: TRBJ1-1; clone_size: few; v_call: TRBV6-5; cdr3_aa: CASRQENTANTEAFF
j_call: TRBJ1-1; clone_size: NA; v_call: TRBV9; cdr3_aa: CASSVLGDLNTEAFF
j_call: TRBJ2-7; clone_size: NA; v_call: TRBV18; cdr3_aa: CASSSAGGREQYF
j_call: TRBJ2-3; clone_size: NA; v_call: TRBV27; cdr3_aa: CASTGTSEDTQYF
j_call: TRBJ1-1; clone_size: NA; v_call: TRBV15; cdr3_aa: CATSRDANTEAFF
j_call: TRBJ2-1; clone_size: NA; v_call: TRBV7-7; cdr3_aa: CASSLERESNEQFF
j_call: TRBJ1-2; clone_size: NA; v_call: TRBV28; cdr3_aa: CASKNAYMGKTNYGYTF
j_call: TRBJ1-5; clone_size: NA; v_call: TRBV5-1; cdr3_aa: CASSLTRPYNQPQHF
j_call: TRBJ2-1; clone_size: NA; v_call: TRBV11-2; cdr3_aa: CASSLDTPAYNEQFF
j_call: TRBJ1-2; clone_size: NA; v_call: TRBV4-1; cdr3_aa: CASSTPGGLYGYTF
j_call: TRBJ1-6; clone_size: NA; v_call: TRBV28; cdr3_aa: CASSPRGHSPLHF
j_call: TRBJ2-5; clone_size: NA; v_call: TRBV14; cdr3_aa: CASSQGLTGLYQETQYF
j_call: TRBJ1-2; clone_size: once; v_call: TRBV19; cdr3_aa: CASSIGSAGGGNYGYTF